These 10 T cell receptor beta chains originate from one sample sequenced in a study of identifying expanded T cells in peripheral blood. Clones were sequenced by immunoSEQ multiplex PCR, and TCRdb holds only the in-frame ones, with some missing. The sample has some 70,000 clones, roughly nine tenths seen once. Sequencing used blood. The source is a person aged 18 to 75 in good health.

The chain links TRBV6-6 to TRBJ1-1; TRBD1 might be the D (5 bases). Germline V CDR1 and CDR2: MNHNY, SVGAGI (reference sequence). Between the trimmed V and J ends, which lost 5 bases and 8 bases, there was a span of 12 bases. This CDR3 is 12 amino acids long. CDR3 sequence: CASSPEGLEAFF. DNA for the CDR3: TGTGCCAGCAGTCCAGAGGGGTTGGAAGCTTTCTTT.

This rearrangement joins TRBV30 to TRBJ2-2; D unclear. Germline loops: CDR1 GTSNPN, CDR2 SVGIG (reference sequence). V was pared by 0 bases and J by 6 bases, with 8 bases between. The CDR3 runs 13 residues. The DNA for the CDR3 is TGTGCCTGGAGTGTTATGAGCGCCGGGGAGCTGTTTTTT. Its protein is CAWSVMSAGELFF.

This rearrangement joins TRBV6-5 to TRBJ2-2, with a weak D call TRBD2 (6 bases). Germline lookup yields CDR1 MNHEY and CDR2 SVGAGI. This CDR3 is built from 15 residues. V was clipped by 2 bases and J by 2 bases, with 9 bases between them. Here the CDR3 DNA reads TGTGCCAGCAGTTACGCGGGACTTAACACCGGGGAGCTGTTTTTT. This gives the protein CASSYAGLNTGELFF.

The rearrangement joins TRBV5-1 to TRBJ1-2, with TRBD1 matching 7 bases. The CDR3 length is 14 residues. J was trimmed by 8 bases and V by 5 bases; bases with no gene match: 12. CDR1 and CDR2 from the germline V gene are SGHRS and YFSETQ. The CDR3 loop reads CASRYTIQGDGYTF. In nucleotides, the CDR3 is TGCGCCAGCAGATACACTATTCAGGGGGACGGCTACACCTTC.

CDR3 protein: CASSVDSSGGNEQFF. In DNA, the CDR3 is TGTGCCAGCAGCGTAGACAGTAGCGGCGGCAATGAGCAGTTCTTC. The gene calls are TRBV9 and TRBJ2-1; D might be TRBD2 (6 bases). CDR3 length equals 15 residues. V was shortened by 0 bases and J by 6 bases, with 13 bases between the two germline ends. Germline V lookup: CDR1 SGDLS, CDR2 YYNGEE.

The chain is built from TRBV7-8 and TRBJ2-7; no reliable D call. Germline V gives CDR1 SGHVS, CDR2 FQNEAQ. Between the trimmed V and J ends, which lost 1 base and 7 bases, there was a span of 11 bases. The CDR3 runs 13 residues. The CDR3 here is CASSLDRFWEQYF. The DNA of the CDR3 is TGTGCCAGCAGCTTAGATCGCTTCTGGGAGCAGTACTTC. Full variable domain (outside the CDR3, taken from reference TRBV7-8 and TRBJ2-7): GAGVSQSPRYKVAKRGQDVALRCDPISGHVSLFWYQQALGQGPEFLTYFQNEAQLDKSGLPSDRFFAERPEGSVSTLKIQRTQQEDSAVYLCASSLDRFWEQYFGPGTRLTVT.

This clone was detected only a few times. The CDR3 DNA is TGTGCCAGCAGCGGGGACCCTTTTAATCAGCCCCAGCATTTT. Translated, it gives CASSGDPFNQPQHF. The chain links TRBV9 to TRBJ1-5, with TRBD1 as a possible D gene (5 bases). This CDR3 has 14 amino acids. Trimming stripped 3 bases from V and 4 bases from J, with 11 bases between. From germline, CDR1 is SGDLS and CDR2 YYNGEE. The complete variable domain, with remaining parts taken from reference TRBV9 and TRBJ1-5, reads DSGVTQTPKHLITATGQRVTLRCSPRSGDLSVYWYQQSLDQGLQFLIQYYNGEERAKGNILERFSAQQFPDLHSELNLSSLELGDSALYFCASSGDPFNQPQHFGDGTRLSIL.

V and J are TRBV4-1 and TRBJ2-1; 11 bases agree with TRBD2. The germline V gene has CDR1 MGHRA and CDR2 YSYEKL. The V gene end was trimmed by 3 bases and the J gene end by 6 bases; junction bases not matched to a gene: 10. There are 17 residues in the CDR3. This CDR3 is CASSQGLAVWGGNEQFF. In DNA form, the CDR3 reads TGCGCCAGCAGCCAGGGACTAGCGGTTTGGGGGGGCAATGAGCAGTTCTTC.

CDR3 loop: CASSRMGGSLSDTQYF. CDR3 DNA sequence: TGTGCCAGCAGCCGAATGGGGGGGTCATTATCAGATACGCAGTATTTT. The chain recombines TRBV13 with TRBJ2-3; the match to TRBD2 covers 7 bases. CDR3 length equals 16 residues. The V gene end was trimmed by 5 bases and the J gene end by 4 bases; junction bases not matched to a gene: 12. Germline CDR1 is PRHDT and CDR2 is FYEKMQ (reference sequence). Combining the CDR3 with reference TRBV13 and TRBJ2-3 gives the whole variable domain AAGVIQSPRHLIKEKRETATLKCYPIPRHDTVYWYQQGPGQDPQFLISFYEKMQSDKGSIPDRFSAQQFSDYHSELNMSSLELGDSALYFCASSRMGGSLSDTQYFGPGTRLTVL.

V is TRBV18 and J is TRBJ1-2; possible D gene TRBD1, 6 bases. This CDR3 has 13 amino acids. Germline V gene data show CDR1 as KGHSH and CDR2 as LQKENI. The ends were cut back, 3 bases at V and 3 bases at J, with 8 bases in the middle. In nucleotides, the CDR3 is TGTGCCAGCTCACCTGGGACACACTATGGCTACACCTTC. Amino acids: CASSPGTHYGYTF.